The rows below give T cell receptor beta chains drawn from one sample of a study of blood T cell repertoires in COVID-19. This table comes from immunoSEQ multiplex PCR, and its TCRdb copy is limited to in-frame clones, with some not included. This sample has hundreds of thousands of clones, with about 88% found just once. The sequencing sample was made of PBMCs or T cells enriched from blood (not recorded which). The origin of the receptors is a woman in her twenties or thirties who had recovered from COVID-19. Both conserved end residues are part of each CDR3. The order of the fields is CDR3 protein, V gene, J gene.

CASSEALQGVRETQYF	TRBV2	TRBJ2-5
CASRLGGDGQPQHF	TRBV5-1	TRBJ1-5
CASSQAGGTEAFF	TRBV19	TRBJ1-1
CSVDSRLAPSTRNEQFF	TRBV29-1	TRBJ2-1
CASSPTVRSEAFF	TRBV6-5	TRBJ1-1
CASSDYNSYEQYF	TRBV2	TRBJ2-7
CASSPEMNTEAFF	TRBV12-3/TRBV12-4	TRBJ1-1
CASSQEPEGGGYTF	TRBV4-1	TRBJ1-2
CASSFPGTGYNEQFF	TRBV5-4	TRBJ2-1
CASRTSGGSYNEQFF	TRBV4-2	TRBJ2-1
CASSLDRGETQYF	TRBV7-7	TRBJ2-5